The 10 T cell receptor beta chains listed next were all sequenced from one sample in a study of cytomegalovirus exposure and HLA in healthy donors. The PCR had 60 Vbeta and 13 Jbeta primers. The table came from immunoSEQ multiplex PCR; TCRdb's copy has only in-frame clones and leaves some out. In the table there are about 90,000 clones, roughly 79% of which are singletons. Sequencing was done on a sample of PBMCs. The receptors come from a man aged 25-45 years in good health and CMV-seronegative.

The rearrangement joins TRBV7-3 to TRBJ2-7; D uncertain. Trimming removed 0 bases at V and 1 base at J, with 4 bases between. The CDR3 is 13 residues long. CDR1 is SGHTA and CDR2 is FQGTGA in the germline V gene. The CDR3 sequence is CASSLTESYEQYF. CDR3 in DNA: TGTGCCAGCAGCTTAACGGAGTCCTACGAGCAGTACTTC. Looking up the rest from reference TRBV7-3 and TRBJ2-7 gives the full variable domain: GAGVSQTPSNKVTEKGKYVELRCDPISGHTALYWYRQSLGQGPEFLIYFQGTGAADDSGLPNDRFFAVRPEGSVSTLKIQRTERGDSAVYLCASSLTESYEQYFGPGTRLTVT.

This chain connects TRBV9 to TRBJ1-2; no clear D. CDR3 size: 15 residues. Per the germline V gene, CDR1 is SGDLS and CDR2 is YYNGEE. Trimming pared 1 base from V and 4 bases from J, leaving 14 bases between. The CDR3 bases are TGTGCCAGCAGCGTACTACACAGCCCTACCTATGGCTACACCTTC. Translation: CASSVLHSPTYGYTF.

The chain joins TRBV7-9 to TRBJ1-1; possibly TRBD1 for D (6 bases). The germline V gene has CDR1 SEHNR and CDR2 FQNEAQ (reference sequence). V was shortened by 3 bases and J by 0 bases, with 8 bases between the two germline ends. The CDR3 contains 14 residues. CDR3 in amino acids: CASSFGQLNTEAFF. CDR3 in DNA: TGTGCCAGCAGCTTCGGACAGTTGAACACTGAAGCTTTCTTT.

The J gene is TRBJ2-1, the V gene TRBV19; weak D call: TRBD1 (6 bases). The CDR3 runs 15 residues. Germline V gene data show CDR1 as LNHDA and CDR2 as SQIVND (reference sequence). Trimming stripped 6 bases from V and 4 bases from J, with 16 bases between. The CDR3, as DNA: TGTGCCAGTAGGGGAACGGGACATCAATACAATGAGCAGTTCTTC. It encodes CASRGTGHQYNEQFF.

The CDR3 region is CASSLALASGNQETQYF. The CDR3, as DNA: TGTGCCAGCAGCTTGGCATTAGCTAGCGGGAACCAAGAGACCCAGTACTTC. V gene TRBV5-4 combines with J gene TRBJ2-5, with TRBD2 identical over 9 bases. This CDR3 has 17 residues. Trimming cost V 0 bases and J 0 bases; bases outside gene matches: 6. The germline V gene has CDR1 SGHNT and CDR2 YYREEE (reference sequence).

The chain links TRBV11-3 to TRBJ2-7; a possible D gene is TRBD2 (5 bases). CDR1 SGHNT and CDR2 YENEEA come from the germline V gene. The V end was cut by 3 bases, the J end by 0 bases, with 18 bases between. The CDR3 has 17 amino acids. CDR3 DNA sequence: TGTGCCAGCAGCTTTCGTCTTCAACCGGACTGCTCCTACGAGCAGTACGTC. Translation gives CASSFRLQPDCSYEQYV.

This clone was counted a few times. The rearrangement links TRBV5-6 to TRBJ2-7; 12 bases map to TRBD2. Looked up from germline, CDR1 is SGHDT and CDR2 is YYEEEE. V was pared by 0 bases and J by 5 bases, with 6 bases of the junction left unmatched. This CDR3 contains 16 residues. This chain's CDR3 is CASSLVLAGGLHEQYV. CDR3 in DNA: TGTGCCAGCAGCTTGGTGCTAGCGGGAGGGCTACACGAGCAGTACGTC.

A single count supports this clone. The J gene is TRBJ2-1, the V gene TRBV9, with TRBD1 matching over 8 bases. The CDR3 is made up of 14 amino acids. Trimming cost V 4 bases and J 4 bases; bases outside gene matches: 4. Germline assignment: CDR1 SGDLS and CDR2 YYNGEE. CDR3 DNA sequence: TGTGCCAGCAGCATCGGACAGGGTTACAATGAGCAGTTCTTC. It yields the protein CASSIGQGYNEQFF.

For the CDR3, the DNA is TGCGCCAGCAGCCAAGATTGGGGGGGACAGGGGGGCTATGGCTACACCTTC. The encoded protein is CASSQDWGGQGGYGYTF. The rearrangement links TRBV4-3 to TRBJ1-2; TRBD1 aligns across 11 bases. Germline loops: CDR1 LGHNA, CDR2 YSLEER. V trimming: 0 bases; J trimming: 4 bases; junction bases outside the gene matches: 7. This CDR3 has 17 amino acids.

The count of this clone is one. The CDR3 bases are TGTGCCAGCAGCGTAGATCGGGGTAGCATTCCGGGGGAACTCCACTTT. This translates into CASSVDRGSIPGELHF. The chain has TRBV9 and TRBJ1-6, with D possibly being TRBD1 (5 bases). V lost 0 bases and J lost 16, with 23 bases in between. CDR1 is SGDLS and CDR2 is YYNGEE in the germline V gene. The CDR3 runs to 16 residues. The complete variable domain, with remaining parts taken from reference TRBV9 and TRBJ1-6, reads DSGVTQTPKHLITATGQRVTLRCSPRSGDLSVYWYQQSLDQGLQFLIQYYNGEERAKGNILERFSAQQFPDLHSELNLSSLELGDSALYFCASSVDRGSIPGELHFGNGTRLTVT.